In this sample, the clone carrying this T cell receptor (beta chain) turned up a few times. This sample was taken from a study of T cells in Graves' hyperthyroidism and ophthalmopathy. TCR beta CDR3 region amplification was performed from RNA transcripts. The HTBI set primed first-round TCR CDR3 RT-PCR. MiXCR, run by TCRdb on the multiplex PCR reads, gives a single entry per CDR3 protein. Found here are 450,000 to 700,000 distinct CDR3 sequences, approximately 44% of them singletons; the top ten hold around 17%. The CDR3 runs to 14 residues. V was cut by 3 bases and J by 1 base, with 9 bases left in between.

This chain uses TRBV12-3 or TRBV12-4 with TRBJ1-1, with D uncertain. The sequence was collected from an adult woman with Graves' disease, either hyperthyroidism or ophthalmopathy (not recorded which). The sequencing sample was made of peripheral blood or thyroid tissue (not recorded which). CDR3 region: CASSFRTENTEAFF. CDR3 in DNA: TGTGCCAGCAGTTTCCGGACGGAGAACACTGAAGCTTTCTTT.